A single sample is the source of the 9 T cell receptor beta chains below, sequenced in a study of tumor-infiltrating lymphocytes in primary liver carcinoma. The authors made TCR beta cDNA from approximately 500 ng total RNA with a constant-region primer. For TCR beta, libraries were produced by three nested multiplex PCR rounds using slightly modified ARM-PCR. Investigators reported that the first two PCR rounds, at roughly 10 cycles each, used TRBV1-TRBV30 forward primers with a C-beta reverse primer. TCRdb called the multiplex PCR reads again in MiXCR, with one record for every CDR3 protein. The table records tens of thousands of distinct CDR3 sequences, 60% to 80% of them present only once. Co-extraction yielded RNA and DNA from around 20-30 mg of unsorted bulk tissue. Sequencing was performed on liver tumor tissue from sampling region 5. Subset described: tumor region T5, tumor centre. The source of these receptors is a man aged 35 to 55 with primary liver carcinoma and hepatitis B virus infection.

Comment on this clonotype: A much larger clone differs by one base, so this may be a read error. V gene TRBV25-1 combines with J gene TRBJ2-2; TRBD1 is a possible D gene (6 bases). CDR3 length equals 16 residues. CDR1 is MGHDK, CDR2 SYGVNS, per germline. The CDR3 protein is CASSEQGIGDTGELLF. CDR3 sequence (DNA): TGTGCCAGCAGTGAACAGGGGATAGGGGACACCGGGGAGCTGCTTTTT.

To note about this clonotype: One junction end disagrees with the germline gene, perhaps due to a read error. The chain is built from TRBV29-1 and TRBJ1-1, with D tentatively TRBD1 (6 bases). The CDR3 has 10 residues. Germline lookup yields CDR1 SQVTM and CDR2 ANQGSEA. The CDR3 protein is CSVGDTEALF. CDR3 DNA: TGCAGCGTGGGGGACACCGAAGCTCTCTTT.

This clonotype was found many times. The chain recombines TRBV12-3 or TRBV12-4 with TRBJ1-1; D is unresolved. The V and J ends lost 7 bases and 1 base respectively, with 13 bases between them. The CDR3 has 14 amino acids. The CDR3 nucleotides read TGTGCCAGCACCCCCGGACGGCAGAACACTGAAGCTTTCTTT. Protein product: CASTPGRQNTEAFF.

To note about this clonotype: Germline and junction disagree at one end, which may indicate a read error. The chain combines TRBV4-3 with TRBJ2-1; D ambiguous. CDR1 LGHNA and CDR2 YSLEER come from the germline V gene. The CDR3 runs 16 residues. Written as DNA, the CDR3 is TGCGCCAGCGGCCAAGATCCCTACTCAGAATACAATGAGCAACTCTTC. Translating gives CASGQDPYSEYNEQLF.

This clonotype was recorded many times. This sequence joins TRBV11-2 and TRBJ2-5; D may be TRBD1 (6 bases). CDR3 length equals 15 residues. CDR1 is SGHAT and CDR2 is FQNNGV in the germline V gene. With 4 bases removed from V and 4 bases from J, the gap between germline ends came to 16 bases. CDR3: CASSSNRVPTETQYF. DNA for the CDR3: TGTGCCAGCAGCTCGAACAGGGTTCCCACAGAGACCCAGTACTTC. The variable domain in full, completed from reference TRBV11-2 and TRBJ2-5, reads EAGVAQSPRYKIIEKRQSVAFWCNPISGHATLYWYQQILGQGPKLLIQFQNNGVVDDSQLPKDRFSAERLKGVDSTLKIQPAKLEDSAVYLCASSSNRVPTETQYFGPGTRLLVL.

Notes on this clonotype: One junction end disagrees with the germline gene, perhaps due to a read error. This rearrangement joins TRBV6-1 to TRBJ2-2; D uncertain. The CDR3 consists of 14 residues. Germline V CDR1 and CDR2: MNHNS, SASEGT. The CDR3: CASSESANTGELFF. CDR3 nucleotide sequence: TGCGCCAGCAGTGAATCAGCGAACACCGGGGAGCTGTTTTTT.

On this clonotype itself: The CDR3 ends on some other residue instead of the conserved phenylalanine or tryptophan, so this is likely a read error. V usage is TRBV19 and J usage is TRBJ1-1; D remains unclear. In germline, CDR1 is LNHDA, CDR2 SQIVND (reference sequence). The V end was cut by 6 bases, the J end by 1 base, with 6 bases between. The CDR3 loop spans 12 amino acids. The CDR3 DNA is TGTGCCAGTAGGGCGGGGAACACTGAAGCTTTCCTT. It yields the protein CASRAGNTEAFL.

On this clonotype itself: One junction end disagrees with the germline gene, perhaps due to a read error. V usage is TRBV11-3 and J usage is TRBJ2-1, with a possible D match to TRBD2 (6 bases). This CDR3 has 14 residues. Looked up from germline, CDR1 is SGHNT and CDR2 is YENEEA. The CDR3 bases are TGTGTCAGCAGCTTATATCCGGACTACAATGAGCAGTCCTTC. It codes for CVSSLYPDYNEQSF.

As concerns this clonotype: One end of the junction varies from germline; a read error may be responsible. This chain uses TRBV29-1 with TRBJ2-1; D is perhaps TRBD2 (6 bases). This CDR3 contains 14 residues. Germline assignment: CDR1 SQVTM and CDR2 ANQGSEA. This CDR3 is CSVIGGTGSDEQFF. In nucleotides, the CDR3 is TGCAGCGTTATTGGCGGGACGGGTAGTGATGAGCAATTCTTC.